The rows below give T cell receptor beta chains drawn from one sample of a study of OX40 agonist ivuxolimab in advanced cancers. Assay used: immunoSEQ multiplex PCR; TCRdb lists only in-frame clones, some missing. The table lists tens of thousands of clones, roughly 88% of them singletons. Here the sequenced sample was CD4+ or CD8+ T cells sorted from blood, taken in a trial of the OX40 agonist ivuxolimab. These receptors came from an adult with an advanced solid tumor such as melanoma, head and neck, liver or kidney cancer. Each CDR3 is given with its conserved first and last residue. Fields, in order: clone size, D gene, J gene, V gene, CDR3 protein, CDR3 DNA. The D gene is left open where the match is weak. Rows give clone size only sometimes, using once, few, many, or a class for an expanded clone.

abundance: -; d_gene: TRBD1; j_gene: TRBJ1-5; v_gene: TRBV6-5; CDR3aa: CASSKGQGNQPQHF; CDR3nt: TGTGCCAGCAGTAAGGGACAGGGCAATCAGCCCCAGCATTTT
abundance: -; d_gene: -; j_gene: TRBJ2-5; v_gene: TRBV5-1; CDR3aa: CASSLATGVETQYF; CDR3nt: TGCGCCAGCAGCTTGGCCACGGGAGTGGAGACCCAGTACTTC
abundance: -; d_gene: -; j_gene: TRBJ2-5; v_gene: TRBV5-1; CDR3aa: CASSLGLAFGETQYF; CDR3nt: TGCGCCAGCAGCTTGGGGCTAGCATTTGGGGAGACCCAGTACTTC
abundance: -; d_gene: -; j_gene: TRBJ1-5; v_gene: TRBV6-6; CDR3aa: CASSPPGLSQPQHF; CDR3nt: TGTGCCAGCAGTCCCCCAGGGTTGTCTCAGCCCCAGCATTTT
abundance: -; d_gene: TRBD2; j_gene: TRBJ2-3; v_gene: TRBV7-9; CDR3aa: CASSFWTSGKTDTQYF; CDR3nt: TGTGCCAGCAGCTTCTGGACTAGCGGGAAAACAGATACGCAGTATTTT
abundance: once; d_gene: TRBD1; j_gene: TRBJ1-2; v_gene: TRBV7-2; CDR3aa: CASSPTRWAGGNGYTF; CDR3nt: TGTGCCAGCAGCCCTACCCGGTGGGCAGGGGGTAATGGCTACACCTTC
abundance: -; d_gene: -; j_gene: TRBJ1-2; v_gene: TRBV25-1; CDR3aa: CASRRIPRLGGYTF; CDR3nt: TGTGCCAGCAGGCGGATTCCAAGGTTGGGAGGCTACACCTTC
abundance: -; d_gene: TRBD2; j_gene: TRBJ2-3; v_gene: TRBV29-1; CDR3aa: CSETSGRPDTQYF; CDR3nt: TGCAGCGAAACTAGCGGGCGACCAGATACGCAGTATTTT
abundance: -; d_gene: -; j_gene: TRBJ2-7; v_gene: TRBV6-5; CDR3aa: CASSFSQQSYEQYF; CDR3nt: TGTGCCAGCAGTTTCTCCCAACAGTCCTACGAGCAGTACTTC
abundance: -; d_gene: TRBD2; j_gene: TRBJ2-7; v_gene: TRBV7-2; CDR3aa: CASSSRVYTGLAGPHEQYF; CDR3nt: TGTGCCAGCAGCTCCAGGGTTTACACCGGACTAGCGGGCCCCCACGAGCAGTACTTC
abundance: -; d_gene: -; j_gene: TRBJ2-1; v_gene: TRBV5-8; CDR3aa: CASGLEGPYNEQFF; CDR3nt: TGTGCCAGCGGTTTGGAGGGTCCCTACAATGAGCAGTTCTTC
abundance: -; d_gene: TRBD2; j_gene: TRBJ2-3; v_gene: TRBV11-3; CDR3aa: CASSLGLAGDADTQYF; CDR3nt: TGTGCCAGCAGCTTAGGTCTAGCGGGAGACGCAGATACGCAGTATTTT
abundance: once; d_gene: -; j_gene: TRBJ2-7; v_gene: TRBV18; CDR3aa: CASSPYEGSRDEQYF; CDR3nt: TGTGCCAGCTCACCATACGAGGGGTCAAGGGACGAGCAGTACTTC
abundance: -; d_gene: -; j_gene: TRBJ1-5; v_gene: TRBV2; CDR3aa: CASSETAGKTQPQHF; CDR3nt: TGTGCCAGCAGTGAAACAGCAGGGAAGACTCAGCCCCAGCATTTT
abundance: -; d_gene: -; j_gene: TRBJ2-6; v_gene: TRBV27; CDR3aa: CASSLSGANVLTF; CDR3nt: TGTGCCAGCAGTTTGTCTGGGGCCAACGTCCTGACTTTC
abundance: -; d_gene: -; j_gene: TRBJ2-7; v_gene: TRBV6-5; CDR3aa: CASSPEIVSYEQYF; CDR3nt: TGTGCCAGCAGTCCGGAGATCGTCAGCTACGAGCAGTACTTC
abundance: -; d_gene: -; j_gene: TRBJ1-4; v_gene: TRBV19; CDR3aa: CASSGTLWTRNEKLFF; CDR3nt: TGTGCCAGTAGTGGTACCCTCTGGACGCGTAATGAAAAACTGTTTTTT
abundance: -; d_gene: -; j_gene: TRBJ1-4; v_gene: TRBV5-1; CDR3aa: CASSNSPATNEKLFF; CDR3nt: TGCGCCAGCAGCAACAGTCCGGCAACTAATGAAAAACTGTTTTTT
abundance: -; d_gene: TRBD1; j_gene: TRBJ2-7; v_gene: TRBV4-2; CDR3aa: CASSQAQGQILSYEQYF; CDR3nt: TGTGCCAGCAGCCAAGCACAGGGGCAAATATTGTCCTACGAGCAGTACTTC
abundance: -; d_gene: -; j_gene: TRBJ1-1; v_gene: TRBV2; CDR3aa: CASSVGKNTEAFF; CDR3nt: TGTGCCAGCAGTGTAGGCAAGAACACTGAAGCTTTCTTT
abundance: -; d_gene: -; j_gene: TRBJ2-5; v_gene: TRBV5-1; CDR3aa: CASSLTKETQYF; CDR3nt: TGCGCCAGCAGCTTGACTAAAGAGACCCAGTACTTC
abundance: -; d_gene: TRBD2; j_gene: TRBJ2-3; v_gene: TRBV2; CDR3aa: CASKGSGIGQYF; CDR3nt: TGTGCCAGCAAAGGGAGCGGGATAGGGCAGTATTTT
abundance: few; d_gene: -; j_gene: TRBJ2-3; v_gene: TRBV9; CDR3aa: CASSPALQGADTQYF; CDR3nt: TGTGCCAGCAGCCCAGCCCTCCAGGGAGCAGATACGCAGTATTTT
abundance: -; d_gene: -; j_gene: TRBJ1-1; v_gene: TRBV2; CDR3aa: CASSLHRAPGTEAFF; CDR3nt: TGTGCCAGCAGCCTCCACAGGGCCCCCGGCACTGAAGCTTTCTTT
abundance: -; d_gene: TRBD2; j_gene: TRBJ2-1; v_gene: TRBV7-9; CDR3aa: CASSSKAGGPTGEQFF; CDR3nt: TGTGCCAGCAGCTCAAAAGCGGGAGGTCCCACCGGTGAGCAGTTCTTC
abundance: once; d_gene: TRBD2; j_gene: TRBJ2-7; v_gene: TRBV29-1; CDR3aa: CSVLRTSGAISYEQYF; CDR3nt: TGCAGCGTTCTCCGGACTAGCGGGGCCATCTCCTACGAGCAGTACTTC
abundance: -; d_gene: TRBD1; j_gene: TRBJ1-2; v_gene: TRBV28; CDR3aa: CASSLTGTGGYGYTF; CDR3nt: TGTGCCAGCAGCCTAACCGGGACAGGGGGGTATGGCTACACCTTC
abundance: -; d_gene: -; j_gene: TRBJ2-1; v_gene: TRBV7-3; CDR3aa: CASSLNRDNNNEQFF; CDR3nt: TGTGCCAGCAGCTTAAACAGGGATAATAACAATGAGCAGTTCTTC
abundance: -; d_gene: -; j_gene: TRBJ2-2; v_gene: TRBV19; CDR3aa: CASSAGTHTGELFF; CDR3nt: TGTGCCAGTAGTGCCGGGACTCACACCGGGGAGCTGTTTTTT